The 32 T cell receptor beta chains listed next were all sequenced from one sample in a study of OX40 agonist ivuxolimab in advanced cancers. The data were produced by immunoSEQ multiplex PCR, yet TCRdb's version contains in-frame clones alone and is incomplete. The sample holds 30,000 to 45,000 clones, approximately 78% seen once. The source material was CD4+ or CD8+ T cells sorted from blood, sampled in a trial of the OX40 agonist ivuxolimab. The receptors stem from an adult with an advanced solid tumor such as melanoma, head and neck, liver or kidney cancer.

This clone has only one observation. The J gene is TRBJ1-1, the V gene TRBV6-1, with 9 positions matching TRBD1. V lost 3 bases, J lost 5 bases, and 4 bases stayed unmatched. CDR1 and CDR2 from the germline V gene are MNHNS and SASEGT. The CDR3 is 14 residues long. DNA for the CDR3: TGTGCCAGCAGTGACGGACAGGGGCGGACTGAAGCTTTCTTT. Protein sequence: CASSDGQGRTEAFF.

This clone has a count of ten or more. The chain links TRBV2 to TRBJ2-7, with D uncertain. CDR1 SNHLY and CDR2 FYNNEI come from the germline V gene. The length of the CDR3 is 13 residues. Trimming stripped 8 bases from V and 1 base from J, with 12 bases between. CDR3: CASGIMRSYEQYF. The CDR3 DNA sequence: TGTGCCAGCGGGATAATGAGGTCCTACGAGCAGTACTTC.

This chain uses TRBV28 with TRBJ1-5; D not certain. CDR1 is MDHEN and CDR2 is SYDVKM in the germline V gene. V lost 4 bases, J lost 7 bases, and 20 bases lay in between. This CDR3 contains 16 residues. As DNA, the CDR3 is TGTGCCAGCAGTTCGCTCCCCACGGGAAGGGAACAGCCCCAGCATTTT. Protein product: CASSSLPTGREQPQHF.

The V gene is TRBV27, the J gene TRBJ2-1; 7 bases map to TRBD2. V trimming: 6 bases; J trimming: 5 bases; junction bases outside the gene matches: 7. In germline, CDR1 is MNHEY, CDR2 SMNVEV (reference sequence). The CDR3 is 14 residues long. For the CDR3, the DNA is TGTGCCAGCAGATCTGGGACTACAAACAATGAGCAGTTCTTC. Protein sequence: CASRSGTTNNEQFF.

This clone was recorded only once. The CDR3 is CAWSQTGGLRVGYTF. The CDR3 DNA follows: TGTGCCTGGAGCCAAACAGGGGGGCTAAGGGTTGGCTACACCTTC. J is TRBJ1-2 and V is TRBV30; 8 nucleotides agree with TRBD1. CDR1 is GTSNPN and CDR2 is SVGIG in the germline V gene (reference sequence). This CDR3 spans 15 amino acids. J gave up 7 bases and V 3 bases, and 13 bases lay outside the gene matches. The whole variable domain, remainder taken from reference TRBV30 and TRBJ1-2, is SQTIHQWPATLVQPVGSPLSLECTVEGTSNPNLYWYRQAAGRGLQLLFYSVGIGQISSEVPQNLSASRPQDRQFILSSKKLLLSDSGFYLCAWSQTGGLRVGYTFGSGTRLTVV.

Details on this clone: This CDR3 is also generated by other DNA sequences in the sample. The chain recombines TRBV5-4 with TRBJ2-5, with D unclear. The CDR3 spans 14 residues. V lost 4 bases and J lost 2, with 12 bases in between. Germline V lookup: CDR1 SGHNT, CDR2 YYREEE (reference sequence). This chain's CDR3 is CASSLGGVQETQYF. The DNA for the CDR3 is TGTGCCAGCAGCCTAGGCGGCGTACAAGAGACCCAGTACTTC.

This CDR3 reads CASSHRRAGFTDTQYF. CDR3 sequence (DNA): TGTGCCAGCAGCCACCGTAGAGCAGGGTTCACAGATACGCAGTATTTT. The chain recombines TRBV7-9 with TRBJ2-3, with a tentative D call TRBD1 (5 bases). The CDR3 spans 16 residues. V lost 5 bases to trimming and J lost 2 bases, with 17 bases between them. CDR1 and CDR2 from the germline V gene are SEHNR and FQNEAQ (reference sequence).

The chain recombines TRBV21-1 with TRBJ1-5. TRBV21-1 is classified as a pseudogene. The CDR3 consists of 15 residues. CDR3 sequence: CASSKARSSNQPQHF. CDR3 coding DNA: TGTGCCAGCAGCAAAGCGCGAAGTAGCAATCAGCCCCAGCATTTT.

V is TRBV7-2 and J is TRBJ2-3; 9 positions agree with TRBD2. CDR1 and CDR2 (germline): SGHTA, FQGNSA. This CDR3 has 17 residues. V was clipped by 0 bases and J by 6 bases; unmatched bases: 10. CDR3 DNA sequence: TGTGCCAGCAGCTTAGCGACGAGGGCTAGCGGGATGGATACGCAGTATTTT. Translated: CASSLATRASGMDTQYF.

The J gene is TRBJ2-5, the V gene TRBV7-2; 7 bases are a match to TRBD2. The length of the CDR3 is 19 residues. The germline gives CDR1 SGHTA, CDR2 FQGNSA. Trimming took 3 bases from V and 2 from J; bases not matched to a gene: 18. The CDR3 here is CASSLFSFWSGTSQETQYF. CDR3 DNA: TGTGCCAGCAGCTTGTTTAGTTTTTGGAGCGGGACGAGTCAAGAGACCCAGTACTTC. The variable domain in full, completed from reference TRBV7-2 and TRBJ2-5, reads GAGVSQSPSNKVTEKGKDVELRCDPISGHTALYWYRQSLGQGLEFLIYFQGNSAPDKSGLPSDRFSAERTGGSVSTLTIQRTQQEDSAVYLCASSLFSFWSGTSQETQYFGPGTRLLVL.

The CDR3 nucleotides are TGTGCCAGCAGCCCAGCAGGGGTGAGGTCACCCCTCCACTTT. It yields the protein CASSPAGVRSPLHF. This chain joins TRBV7-2 and TRBJ1-6; TRBD1 might be the D (6 bases). The V end lost 5 bases, the J end lost 10 bases, and 15 bases lay between the germline ends. CDR3 length: 14 amino acids. CDR1 and CDR2 (germline): SGHTA, FQGNSA.

The chain joins TRBV5-8 to TRBJ1-4; D uncertain. V was trimmed by 1 base and J by 7 bases, leaving 5 bases between them. This CDR3 is built from 12 residues. Germline CDR1 is SGHTS and CDR2 is YDEGEE. For the CDR3, the DNA is TGTGCCAGCAGCTTGTATGGTGAAAAACTGTTTTTT. Its protein product is CASSLYGEKLFF.

The rearrangement joins TRBV4-1 to TRBJ2-1; D may correspond to TRBD1 or TRBD2 (5 bases each). The CDR3 contains 16 residues. V shed 1 base and J shed 1 base, with 11 bases lying between them. Germline V gene sequence: CDR1 MGHRA, CDR2 YSYEKL. CDR3 DNA: TGCGCCAGCAGCCAAGTTGGGACCCGTTCCTACAATGAGCAGTTCTTC. Its translation is CASSQVGTRSYNEQFF.

The chain links TRBV18 to TRBJ2-1; 9 bases map to TRBD2. Trimming at V came to 5 bases and at J to 0 bases, leaving 5 bases not matched to a gene. The CDR3 is 16 residues long. Germline-derived CDR1 and CDR2 are KGHSH and LQKENI. CDR3 nucleotide sequence: TGTGCCAGCTCAGAGCTTAGCGGGGGCTCCTACAATGAGCAGTTCTTC. Protein product: CASSELSGGSYNEQFF.

The chain combines TRBV14 with TRBJ2-5; D gene uncertain. Deletions cut 1 base from V and 5 bases from J, with 8 bases between. The CDR3 loop spans 13 amino acids. Germline V lookup: CDR1 SGHDN, CDR2 FVKESK. CDR3 region: CASSQAGRETQYF. DNA for the CDR3: TGTGCCAGCAGCCAAGCGGGCCGGGAGACCCAGTACTTC.

The chain employs TRBV11-2 and TRBJ1-4; perhaps TRBD1 as D (5 bases). Germline assignment: CDR1 SGHAT and CDR2 FQNNGV. V lost 4 bases to trimming and J lost 2 bases, with 11 bases between them. The CDR3 consists of 15 residues. DNA for the CDR3: TGTGCCAGCAGCTCCAGGGTTACCACTAATGAAAAACTGTTTTTT. Residues: CASSSRVTTNEKLFF.

V and J are TRBV7-3 and TRBJ2-1; 12 bases agree with TRBD2. The CDR3 has 16 amino acids. Germline V CDR1 and CDR2: SGHTA, FQGTGA. The junction had 5 bases not matched to a gene; V was cut back by 4 bases and J by 4 bases. Here the CDR3 reads CASSSLAGGRYNEQFF. The CDR3, as DNA: TGTGCCAGCAGCTCTCTAGCGGGAGGGAGGTACAATGAGCAGTTCTTC.

J is TRBJ2-1 and V is TRBV29-1, with D uncertain. Trimming shortened V by 6 bases and J by 5 bases, and 8 bases separated the two germline ends. Germline assignment: CDR1 SQVTM and CDR2 ANQGSEA. CDR3 length equals 11 residues. The CDR3 is CSVRLNNEQFF. The CDR3 DNA sequence: TGCAGCGTCCGGTTAAACAATGAGCAGTTCTTC.

This chain joins TRBV28 and TRBJ2-1; D ambiguous. The CDR3 covers 14 residues. Per the germline V gene, CDR1 is MDHEN and CDR2 is SYDVKM. The V end was cut by 5 bases, the J end by 3 bases, with 11 bases between. Here the CDR3 DNA reads TGTGCCAGCAGTCTGCCCTCGCTCTACAATGAGCAGTTCTTC. Protein: CASSLPSLYNEQFF.

This chain connects TRBV5-1 to TRBJ2-2; D is uncertain. The CDR3 has 15 residues. The V gene lost 3 bases and the J gene lost 2 bases, with 11 bases spanning the gap. CDR1 and CDR2 from the germline V gene are SGHRS and YFSETQ. The chain's CDR3 is CASSSEPQNTGELFF. The DNA of the CDR3 is TGCGCCAGCAGCTCTGAACCCCAAAACACCGGGGAGCTGTTTTTT. The entire variable domain, with the rest obtained from reference TRBV5-1 and TRBJ2-2, is as follows: KAGVTQTPRYLIKTRGQQVTLSCSPISGHRSVSWYQQTPGQGLQFLFEYFSETQRNKGNFPGRFSGRQFSNSRSEMNVSTLELGDSALYLCASSSEPQNTGELFFGEGSRLTVL.

This sequence joins TRBV30 and TRBJ1-6, with TRBD1 as a possible D gene (6 bases). Trimming shortened V by 1 base and J by 7 bases, and 11 bases separated the two germline ends. The germline V gene encodes CDR1 GTSNPN and CDR2 SVGIG (reference sequence). The CDR3 has 14 amino acids. The CDR3 region is CAWSGAGVNSPLHF. CDR3 DNA sequence: TGTGCCTGGAGTGGTGCAGGGGTGAATTCACCCCTCCACTTT.

The chain joins TRBV18 to TRBJ2-1, with D perhaps TRBD1 or TRBD2 (6 bases each). The CDR3 contains 15 residues. V gave up 3 bases and J gave up 5 bases, with 14 bases separating them. Germline-derived CDR1 and CDR2 are KGHSH and LQKENI. The CDR3 protein is CASSPSLGGHNEQFF. DNA of the CDR3: TGTGCCAGCTCACCGTCTTTGGGGGGCCACAATGAGCAGTTCTTC.

This clone occurred a few times. The rearrangement joins TRBV4-2 to TRBJ1-6; D gene uncertain. Germline V gene lookup returns CDR1 LGHNA and CDR2 YNFKEQ. Trimming pared 1 base from V and 7 bases from J, leaving 14 bases between. The CDR3 spans 16 residues. CDR3 DNA sequence: TGTGCCAGCAGCCAAGCGCCCGGGGTCTGGAATTCACCCCTCCACTTT. Amino acid sequence: CASSQAPGVWNSPLHF.

The sample holds a few counts of this clone. The chain couples TRBV10-3 to TRBJ1-1, with 8 bases lining up with TRBD1. This CDR3 region has 13 residues. The V gene's germline CDR1 is ENHRY and CDR2 SYGVKD. V lost 7 bases to trimming and J lost 3 bases; unmatched junction nucleotides: 4. This CDR3 reads CAIMTDRDTEAFF. DNA for the CDR3: TGTGCCATCATGACGGACAGGGACACTGAAGCTTTCTTT.

The gene calls are TRBV5-4 and TRBJ1-1; no clear D. CDR3 length: 14 amino acids. The germline V and J ends were trimmed by 0 bases and 4 bases, with 10 bases remaining between them. Germline V CDR1 and CDR2: SGHNT, YYREEE (reference sequence). The CDR3 nucleotides read TGTGCCAGCAGCTTGGCGGGGATCCGCACTGAAGCTTTCTTT. Translating it yields CASSLAGIRTEAFF.

The chain's CDR3 is CASSGQTPKGKLFF. DNA of the CDR3: TGTGCCAGCAGCGGACAGACACCAAAAGGGAAACTGTTTTTT. J is TRBJ1-4 and V is TRBV6-1; maybe TRBD1 (6 bases). Per the germline V gene, CDR1 is MNHNS and CDR2 is SASEGT. Deletions cut 6 bases from V and 11 bases from J, with 19 bases between. The CDR3 is 14 residues long.

This chain joins TRBV30 and TRBJ2-2, with D possibly being TRBD2 (5 bases). The CDR3 contains 14 residues. The germline V and J ends were trimmed by 2 bases and 4 bases, with 11 bases remaining between them. The germline CDR1 and CDR2 sequences are GTSNPN and SVGIG (reference sequence). The CDR3 sequence is CAWSPLASTGELFF. CDR3 coding DNA: TGTGCCTGGAGTCCCTTAGCGAGCACCGGGGAGCTGTTTTTT.

V usage is TRBV11-2 and J usage is TRBJ2-1, with 11 bases lining up with TRBD1. The V and J ends lost 5 bases and 15 bases, in that order; junction bases with no gene match: 9. Germline V CDR1 and CDR2: SGHAT, FQNNGV. CDR3 length: 13 amino acids. DNA for the CDR3: TGTGCCAGCAGCCTTTACGGGACAGGGGGACGGTTCTTC. It translates to CASSLYGTGGRFF.

This chain links TRBV29-1 with TRBJ2-1, with 11 bases that match TRBD2. Germline V lookup: CDR1 SQVTM, CDR2 ANQGSEA. This CDR3 is built from 15 residues. V was pared by 6 bases and J by 0 bases, with 4 bases of the junction left unmatched. The CDR3 coding sequence is TGCAGCGTAAAGACTAGCGGGGTCTCCTACAATGAGCAGTTCTTC. This gives the protein CSVKTSGVSYNEQFF.

J is TRBJ1-1 and V is TRBV21-1. TRBV21-1 corresponds to a pseudogene. This CDR3 contains 20 residues. The chain's CDR3 is CASSKIIMGTQTYPNTEAFF. The DNA of the CDR3 is TGTGCCAGCAGCAAAATTATCATGGGGACTCAGACATACCCGAACACTGAAGCTTTCTTT.

This rearrangement joins TRBV10-1 to TRBJ1-1, with D possibly being TRBD1 (5 bases). The CDR3 length is 14 residues. Germline V gives CDR1 WNHNN, CDR2 SYGVQD (reference sequence). V lost 4 bases and J 7 bases, leaving 16 bases between the germline ends. The CDR3 is CASSAGDGPIEAFF. CDR3 coding DNA: TGCGCCAGCAGTGCTGGGGACGGTCCAATTGAAGCTTTCTTT.

This chain uses TRBV11-2 with TRBJ1-2, with D perhaps matching TRBD1 (5 bases). The CDR3 length is 16 residues. V was shortened by 5 bases and J by 3 bases, with 19 bases between the two germline ends. In germline, CDR1 is SGHAT, CDR2 FQNNGV. The CDR3 coding sequence is TGTGCCAGCAGCCCCTGGGTTGGGGGGATTGACTATGGCTACACCTTC. It codes for CASSPWVGGIDYGYTF. The variable domain in full, completed from reference TRBV11-2 and TRBJ1-2, reads EAGVAQSPRYKIIEKRQSVAFWCNPISGHATLYWYQQILGQGPKLLIQFQNNGVVDDSQLPKDRFSAERLKGVDSTLKIQPAKLEDSAVYLCASSPWVGGIDYGYTFGSGTRLTVV.